This T cell receptor beta chain was sequenced during a study of T cells in Graves' hyperthyroidism and ophthalmopathy. Study observations and caveats: A model using 13 V-J features told ophthalmopathy apart from stable hyperthyroidism.

As for this clonotype: Its target is unknown.

V lost 0 bases, J lost 2 bases, and 11 bases lay in between. CDR3 length: 15 residues. Germline values: CDR1 MNHNS, CDR2 SASEGT. RNA transcripts yielded amplified TCR beta CDR3 regions. HTBI primers were the set used in a first-round RT-PCR of the TCR CDR3. From the multiplex PCR reads, TCRdb called clonotypes with MiXCR, one entry per CDR3 protein. Of around 720,000 distinct CDR3 sequences in the sample, approximately 40% were seen once. The chain carries TRBV6-1 and TRBJ2-7; either TRBD1 or TRBD2 may fit D (6 bases each). This sequence originates from a woman in her thirties or forties with Graves' hyperthyroidism. Sequencing used blood. The CDR3 DNA sequence: TGTGCCAGCAGTGAAGCCACAGGGACTGCCTACGAGCAGTACTTC. As protein: CASSEATGTAYEQYF.